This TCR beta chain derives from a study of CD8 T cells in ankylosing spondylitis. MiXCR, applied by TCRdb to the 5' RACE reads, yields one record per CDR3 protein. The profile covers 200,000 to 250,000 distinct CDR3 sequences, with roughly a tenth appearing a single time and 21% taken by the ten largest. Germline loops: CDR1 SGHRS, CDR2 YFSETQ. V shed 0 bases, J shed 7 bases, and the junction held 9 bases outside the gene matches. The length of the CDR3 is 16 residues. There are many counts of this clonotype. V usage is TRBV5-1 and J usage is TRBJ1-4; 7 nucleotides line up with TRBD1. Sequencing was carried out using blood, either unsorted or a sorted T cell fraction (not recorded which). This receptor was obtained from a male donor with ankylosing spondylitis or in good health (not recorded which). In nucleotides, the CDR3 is TGCGCCAGCAGCTTGGAACTAGGGGGCACAGGTGAAAAACTGTTTTTT. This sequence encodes CASSLELGGTGEKLFF.